This entry lists 27 T cell receptor beta chains sequenced from one sample in a study of T-cell reconstitution after alpha-beta-depleted transplantation in children. Molecular barcoding with unique molecular identifiers was used for the TCRbeta library. MiXCR, run by TCRdb on the PCR reads, gives a single entry per CDR3 protein. The sample has 350,000 to 400,000 distinct CDR3 sequences, about an eighth seen once. Sample: PBMCs, taken from the stem cell graft. These receptors all stem from a human donor who donated a stem cell graft to a child with Fanconi anemia.

The gene calls are TRBV19 and TRBJ2-1; possibly TRBD2 for D (5 bases). Germline lookup yields CDR1 LNHDA and CDR2 SQIVND (reference sequence). This CDR3 has 15 amino acids. Trimming took 3 bases from V and 0 from J, leaving 9 bases between them. CDR3 loop: CASSMRGFSYNEQFF. CDR3 coding DNA: TGTGCCAGTAGTATGCGAGGGTTCTCCTACAATGAGCAGTTCTTC.

In regard to this clonotype: The conserved phenylalanine or tryptophan normally closing the CDR3 is absent here, so this likely arose from a read error. The chain links TRBV11-2 to TRBJ1-5, with unresolved D. Trimming stripped 0 bases from V and 7 bases from J, with 7 bases between. The germline CDR1 and CDR2 sequences are SGHAT and FQNNGV. CDR3 length: 13 amino acids. The CDR3 spells CASSLDGVQPQHY. Written as DNA, the CDR3 is TGTGCCAGCAGCTTAGACGGGGTCCAGCCCCAGCATTAT.

Here the CDR3 DNA reads TGCAGTGCTAGAGATCGGAAACGCGGGGATGAAAAACTGTTTTTT. Translated, it gives CSARDRKRGDEKLFF. The V gene is TRBV20-1, the J gene TRBJ1-4; D unclear. V lost 0 bases and J lost 6, with 14 bases in between. CDR3 size: 15 residues. The V gene's germline CDR1 is DFQATT and CDR2 SNEGSKA (reference sequence).

This chain joins TRBV12-3 or TRBV12-4 and TRBJ1-2, with a weak D call TRBD1 (6 bases). The CDR3 consists of 14 residues. V shed 6 bases and J shed 4 bases, with 15 bases lying between them. Here the CDR3 DNA reads TGTGCCAGCAGAATTACAGGGCTTTCCTATGGCTACACCTTC. It encodes CASRITGLSYGYTF.

V and J are TRBV28 and TRBJ2-7; no firm D call. Trimming left V 5 bases short and J 2 bases short, with 10 bases between. The germline CDR1 and CDR2 sequences are MDHEN and SYDVKM. The CDR3 covers 13 residues. The CDR3 loop is CASSPSGTYEQYF. In nucleotides, the CDR3 is TGTGCCAGCAGTCCGTCGGGTACCTACGAGCAGTACTTC.

The chain carries TRBV4-1 and TRBJ2-5; TRBD2 matches at 12 bases. CDR1 is MGHRA and CDR2 is YSYEKL in the germline V gene. The CDR3 is made up of 18 amino acids. V lost 0 bases to trimming and J lost 5 bases; unmatched junction nucleotides: 10. In DNA form, the CDR3 reads TGCGCCAGCAGCCAAGATAGTCTAGCGGGGGGGCCAGGGGAGACCCAGTACTTC. Its translation: CASSQDSLAGGPGETQYF.

This clonotype showed up just a few times. The chain links TRBV6-1 to TRBJ2-2; 7 nucleotides match TRBD1. Germline CDR1 MNHNS, CDR2 SASEGT. The CDR3 length is 13 residues. J was trimmed by 6 bases and V by 8 bases; bases with no gene match: 6. The DNA of the CDR3 is TGTGCCAGCCACACAGGGGCCCCCGGGGAGCTGTTTTTT. It yields the protein CASHTGAPGELFF.

This rearrangement joins TRBV18 to TRBJ1-2; a possible D gene is TRBD1 (5 bases). The ends were cut back, 3 bases at V and 5 bases at J, with 13 bases in the middle. Germline-derived CDR1 and CDR2 are KGHSH and LQKENI. This CDR3 is 14 amino acids long. CDR3 residues: CASSPLGAEYGYTF. The CDR3 region has the DNA TGTGCCAGCTCACCTCTTGGGGCGGAGTATGGCTACACCTTC. Combining the CDR3 with reference TRBV18 and TRBJ1-2 gives the whole variable domain NAGVMQNPRHLVRRRGQEARLRCSPMKGHSHVYWYRQLPEEGLKFMVYLQKENIIDESGMPKERFSAEFPKEGPSILRIQQVVRGDSAAYFCASSPLGAEYGYTFGSGTRLTVV.

This clonotype appeared a few times. The chain's CDR3 is CASSLRSANQPQHF. The CDR3 DNA sequence: TGTGCCAGCAGCTTGAGGTCGGCTAATCAGCCCCAGCATTTT. V usage is TRBV5-5 and J usage is TRBJ1-5; D is undetermined. This CDR3 comprises 14 residues. From germline, CDR1 is SGHKS and CDR2 YYEKEE (reference sequence). Between the trimmed V and J ends, which lost 1 base and 4 bases, there was a span of 9 bases.

This rearrangement joins TRBV4-2 to TRBJ1-1; TRBD1 might be the D (5 bases). Germline CDR1 and CDR2: LGHNA and YNFKEQ. V was pared by 7 bases and J by 1 base, with 10 bases between. The CDR3 is made up of 13 amino acids. For the CDR3, the DNA is TGTGCCAGCACCGAGACAGAGAACACTGAAGCTTTCTTT. Translated: CASTETENTEAFF.

In its sample, this clonotype was seen a few times. V gene TRBV6-2 or TRBV6-3 combines with J gene TRBJ1-2, with D unresolved. CDR3 length: 13 residues. The ends were cut back, 6 bases at V and 8 bases at J, with 16 bases in the middle. Germline lookup yields CDR1 MNHEY and CDR2 SVGEGT. CDR3 sequence (DNA): TGTGCCAGCAGCATAGCGTCAGGCTACGGCTACACCTTC. Translated, it gives CASSIASGYGYTF.

CDR3 in amino acids: CAISDSLYGYTF. The CDR3 DNA is TGTGCCATCAGTGACTCACTCTATGGCTACACCTTC. The chain links TRBV10-3 to TRBJ1-2, with D uncertain. Germline loops: CDR1 ENHRY, CDR2 SYGVKD. Trimming removed 3 bases at V and 4 bases at J, with 6 bases between. The CDR3 has 12 residues.

This clonotype was detected a few times. The V and J genes are TRBV7-2 and TRBJ1-5; a weak D match, TRBD1 (6 bases). V lost 7 bases and J 4 bases, leaving 17 bases between the germline ends. The germline V gene encodes CDR1 SGHTA and CDR2 FQGNSA. This CDR3 has 15 amino acids. In DNA form, the CDR3 reads TGTGCCAGCACCATTTGGGGGCAGAGAAATCAGCCCCAGCATTTT. Amino acids: CASTIWGQRNQPQHF.

This clonotype was picked up a small number of times. J is TRBJ2-7 and V is TRBV10-3; D is possibly TRBD2 (6 bases). Germline V CDR1 and CDR2: ENHRY, SYGVKD. The CDR3 is 15 residues long. Trimming removed 3 bases at V and 6 bases at J, with 18 bases between. DNA for the CDR3: TGTGCCATCAGTGAAAATAGCGGCCTCTCGTCCGAGCAGTACTTC. The encoded protein is CAISENSGLSSEQYF.

This clonotype was detected only a few times. This sequence joins TRBV5-1 and TRBJ2-5; TRBD1 aligns across 9 bases. Germline V lookup: CDR1 SGHRS, CDR2 YFSETQ. The trim removed 4 bases at V and 8 bases at J, leaving 3 bases unmatched. The CDR3 consists of 12 residues. The CDR3 region is CASSPGQGTQYF. In DNA form, the CDR3 reads TGCGCCAGCAGCCCGGGACAGGGAACCCAGTACTTC.

J is TRBJ2-5 and V is TRBV25-1, with 7 nucleotides matching TRBD2. Germline V gene lookup returns CDR1 MGHDK and CDR2 SYGVNS. The CDR3 sequence is 13 residues long. With V trimmed by 3 bases and J by 5 bases, 3 bases remained unmatched. The chain's CDR3 is CASSDAGVETQYF. CDR3 nucleotide sequence: TGTGCCAGCAGTGACGCGGGGGTGGAGACCCAGTACTTC.

For this clonotype: This is likely a read error, given that the CDR3 carries no conserved phenylalanine or tryptophan at its end. This chain connects TRBV29-1 to TRBJ1-1; D is ambiguous. V was shortened by 4 bases and J by 1 base, with 7 bases between the two germline ends. The CDR3 length is 12 residues. Germline V gives CDR1 SQVTM, CDR2 ANQGSEA. CDR3: CSVGPENTEAFS. The CDR3 DNA reads TGCAGCGTTGGGCCAGAGAACACTGAAGCTTTCTCT.

V and J are TRBV12-3 or TRBV12-4 and TRBJ2-1; TRBD1 matches at 9 bases. The V segment lost 2 bases and the J segment 8 bases; nucleotides outside the gene matches: 7. The CDR3 is 15 residues long. The CDR3 DNA sequence: TGTGCCAGCAGTTTAAGCGGACAGGGGCTGTATGAGCAGTTCTTC. Its translation is CASSLSGQGLYEQFF.

This clonotype was found many times. The chain employs TRBV11-2 and TRBJ2-3, with D perhaps TRBD1 or TRBD2 (5 bases each). Germline CDR1 reads SGHAT; CDR2 reads FQNNGV. This CDR3 region has 15 residues. Trimming removed 5 bases at V and 8 bases at J, with 20 bases between. CDR3 protein: CASSPTGAWGGTQYF. The CDR3 DNA is TGTGCCAGCAGCCCAACCGGGGCTTGGGGCGGTACGCAGTATTTT.

This clonotype has only a few counts. V usage is TRBV29-1 and J usage is TRBJ2-7; D unresolved. CDR1 and CDR2 (germline): SQVTM, ANQGSEA. V was trimmed by 4 bases and J by 0 bases, leaving 7 bases between them. The CDR3 spans 12 residues. CDR3 bases: TGCAGCGTTGGGTCCGCCTCCTACGAGCAGTACTTC. It translates to CSVGSASYEQYF.

The chain joins TRBV28 to TRBJ1-5, with 7 bases fitting TRBD1. V was pared by 2 bases and J by 6 bases, with 4 bases of the junction left unmatched. There are 14 residues in the CDR3. Germline lookup yields CDR1 MDHEN and CDR2 SYDVKM. The CDR3 protein is CASSLQGVTQPQHF. In DNA form, the CDR3 reads TGTGCCAGCAGTTTACAGGGGGTGACTCAGCCCCAGCATTTT. The entire variable domain, with the rest obtained from reference TRBV28 and TRBJ1-5, is as follows: DVKVTQSSRYLVKRTGEKVFLECVQDMDHENMFWYRQDPGLGLRLIYFSYDVKMKEKGDIPEGYSVSREKKERFSLILESASTNQTSMYLCASSLQGVTQPQHFGDGTRLSIL.

V gene TRBV5-6 combines with J gene TRBJ2-3; D is unclear. V lost 0 bases to trimming and J lost 0 bases, with 8 bases between them. In germline, CDR1 is SGHDT, CDR2 YYEEEE. The CDR3 consists of 15 residues. Here the CDR3 reads CASSLVVLSTDTQYF. The CDR3 region has the DNA TGTGCCAGCAGCTTGGTGGTATTAAGCACAGATACGCAGTATTTT.

V gene TRBV10-3 combines with J gene TRBJ2-1; perhaps TRBD2 as D (5 bases). V was pared by 4 bases and J by 4 bases, with 20 bases between. The germline V gene encodes CDR1 ENHRY and CDR2 SYGVKD. The length of the CDR3 is 17 residues. Written as DNA, the CDR3 is TGTGCCATCAGTGGGGGAGAGGTCCCCACCGTATACAATGAGCAGTTCTTC. Amino acid sequence: CAISGGEVPTVYNEQFF.

This clonotype was seen at least ten times. The chain is built from TRBV6-5 and TRBJ1-1; no firm D call. Germline CDR1 is MNHEY and CDR2 is SVGAGI. The ends were cut back, 2 bases at V and 1 base at J, with 8 bases in the middle. This CDR3 is built from 14 residues. CDR3 DNA sequence: TGTGCCAGCAGTTACGTGGCGGGGAACACTGAAGCTTTCTTT. Its protein product is CASSYVAGNTEAFF.

The V and J genes are TRBV28 and TRBJ2-1, with D tentatively TRBD1 or TRBD2 (5 bases each). CDR1 is MDHEN and CDR2 is SYDVKM in the germline V gene. The CDR3 has 16 residues. Deletions cut 6 bases from V and 0 bases from J, with 15 bases between. The CDR3 nucleotides are TGTGCCAGCAGCCCCATCGGGGCGGTCTCCTACAATGAGCAGTTCTTC. Amino acid sequence: CASSPIGAVSYNEQFF. Looking up the rest from reference TRBV28 and TRBJ2-1 gives the full variable domain: DVKVTQSSRYLVKRTGEKVFLECVQDMDHENMFWYRQDPGLGLRLIYFSYDVKMKEKGDIPEGYSVSREKKERFSLILESASTNQTSMYLCASSPIGAVSYNEQFFGPGTRLTVL.

This clonotype was counted at least ten times. The chain uses TRBV27 and TRBJ2-1; 10 bases are a match to TRBD1. This CDR3 contains 11 residues. Germline CDR1 MNHEY, CDR2 SMNVEV (reference sequence). Unmatched junction bases numbered 1, after V lost 3 bases and J lost 14 bases. This CDR3 is CASSFGTGEFF. The CDR3, as DNA: TGTGCCAGCAGTTTCGGGACAGGGGAGTTCTTC.

V gene TRBV7-8 combines with J gene TRBJ2-2; perhaps TRBD2 as D (6 bases). V was trimmed by 3 bases and J by 3 bases, leaving 14 bases between them. Germline lookup yields CDR1 SGHVS and CDR2 FQNEAQ. The CDR3 is made up of 16 amino acids. CDR3 in DNA: TGTGCCAGCAGCTTGTACGGGGGAACCCACACCGGGGAGCTGTTTTTT. It is translated as CASSLYGGTHTGELFF.